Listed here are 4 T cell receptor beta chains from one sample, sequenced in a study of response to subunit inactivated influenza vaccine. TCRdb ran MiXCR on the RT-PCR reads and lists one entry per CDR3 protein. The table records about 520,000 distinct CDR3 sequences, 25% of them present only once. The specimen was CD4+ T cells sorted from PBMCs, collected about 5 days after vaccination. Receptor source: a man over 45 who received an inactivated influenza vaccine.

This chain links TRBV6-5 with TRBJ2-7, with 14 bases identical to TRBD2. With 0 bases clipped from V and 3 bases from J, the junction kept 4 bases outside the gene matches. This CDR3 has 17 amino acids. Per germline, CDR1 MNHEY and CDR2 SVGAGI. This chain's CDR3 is CASSYSAGTSGGYEQYF. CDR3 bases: TGTGCCAGCAGTTACTCCGCCGGGACTAGCGGGGGCTACGAGCAGTACTTC.

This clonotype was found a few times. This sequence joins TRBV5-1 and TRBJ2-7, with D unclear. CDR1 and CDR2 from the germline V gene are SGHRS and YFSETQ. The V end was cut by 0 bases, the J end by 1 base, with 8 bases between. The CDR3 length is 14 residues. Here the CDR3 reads CASSLGLGSYEQYF. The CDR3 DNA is TGCGCCAGCAGCTTGGGTCTGGGGTCCTACGAGCAGTACTTC.

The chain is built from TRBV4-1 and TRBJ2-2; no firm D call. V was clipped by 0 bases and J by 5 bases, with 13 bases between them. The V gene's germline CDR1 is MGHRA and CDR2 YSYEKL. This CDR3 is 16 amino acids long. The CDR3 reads CASSQEVHPGTGELFF. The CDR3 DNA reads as TGCGCCAGCAGCCAAGAAGTTCACCCCGGGACCGGGGAGCTGTTTTTT.

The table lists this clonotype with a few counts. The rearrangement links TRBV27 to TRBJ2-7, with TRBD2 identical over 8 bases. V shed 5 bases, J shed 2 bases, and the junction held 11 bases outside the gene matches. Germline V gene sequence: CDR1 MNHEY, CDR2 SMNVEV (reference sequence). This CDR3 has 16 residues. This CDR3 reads CASSPPPLAAAYEQYF. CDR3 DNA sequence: TGTGCCAGCAGTCCCCCCCCACTAGCGGCGGCCTACGAGCAGTACTTC.